These 10 T cell receptor beta chains were all obtained from the same sample, sequenced in a study of CD8+CD57+ T cells in acquired aplastic anemia. Genomic DNA provided the template from which TCR beta VDJ and CDR3 profiles were obtained. In TCRdb, the reads were re-called with MiXCR into one record per CDR3 protein. The repertoire holds 250,000 or so distinct CDR3 sequences, with around 46% as singletons. CD8+CD57+ cell expansion had been shown by flow cytometry in patients chosen for sequencing. The sequencing input was sorted CD4+, CD8+, or CD8+CD57+ T cells (not recorded which) from PBMCs. The receptors originated from a human donor with aplastic anemia.

This clonotype has ten or more counts. The J gene is TRBJ1-1, the V gene TRBV7-9, with TRBD1 matching over 7 bases. The CDR3 sequence is 12 residues long. Germline assignment: CDR1 SEHNR and CDR2 FQNEAQ (reference sequence). V dropped 6 bases and J dropped 6; count of bases not matched to a gene: 4. CDR3 bases: TGTGCCAGCAGACCAGGGGGGGCTGAAGCTTTCTTT. This gives the protein CASRPGGAEAFF.

CDR3 bases: TGCAGCGTTGGTGGACTTACGTCCTACGAGCAGTACTTC. This translates into CSVGGLTSYEQYF. The chain has TRBV29-1 and TRBJ2-7, with a possible D match to TRBD2 (5 bases). The germline V and J ends were trimmed by 4 bases and 1 base, with 11 bases remaining between them. Germline CDR1 reads SQVTM; CDR2 reads ANQGSEA. The CDR3 has 13 residues.

This clonotype appeared many times. The rearrangement links TRBV6-5 to TRBJ1-5; weak D call: TRBD1 (5 bases). The CDR3 loop spans 15 amino acids. The germline gives CDR1 MNHEY, CDR2 SVGAGI. The V end was cut by 2 bases, the J end by 2 bases, with 10 bases between. The CDR3 DNA sequence: TGTGCCAGCAGTTACACCCAGGGTGGCAATCAGCCCCAGCATTTT. Its translation is CASSYTQGGNQPQHF.

This clonotype was counted a single time. The chain couples TRBV15 to TRBJ2-7; possible D gene TRBD2, 6 bases. Germline V gene sequence: CDR1 LNHNV, CDR2 YYDKDF (reference sequence). CDR3 length: 15 amino acids. Between the trimmed V and J ends, which lost 2 bases and 0 bases, there was a span of 11 bases. The CDR3 is CATSRSRDFSYEQYF. Written as DNA, the CDR3 is TGTGCCACCAGCAGAAGCCGGGACTTCTCCTACGAGCAGTACTTC.

In nucleotides, the CDR3 is TGTGCCAGTATCGAGGGGATCCAGGGGTTGCGCACAGATACGCAGTATTTT. Its protein is CASIEGIQGLRTDTQYF. The chain couples TRBV19 to TRBJ2-3; a possible D gene is TRBD1 (6 bases). CDR3 length: 17 residues. Trimming cost V 7 bases and J 1 base, with 21 bases left between them. Germline loops: CDR1 LNHDA, CDR2 SQIVND (reference sequence).

Regarding this clonotype: A much larger clone differs by one base, so this may be a read error. The chain joins TRBV2 to TRBJ1-3; unclear D gene. Germline V CDR1 and CDR2: SNHLY, FYNNEI. This CDR3 spans 15 amino acids. As DNA, the CDR3 is TGCGCCAGCAGCTTGGGTCCCGGTTTTGGAAACACCGTATATTTT. Residues: CASSLGPGFGNTVYF.

The chain has TRBV19 and TRBJ2-1, with D maybe TRBD1 (5 bases). V gave up 5 bases and J gave up 8 bases, with 10 bases separating them. Germline-derived CDR1 and CDR2 are LNHDA and SQIVND (reference sequence). This CDR3 has 12 amino acids. CDR3 sequence (DNA): TGTGCCAGTAGTTCCTCCAGGGATGAGCAGTTCTTC. The encoded protein is CASSSSRDEQFF.

DNA of the CDR3: TGCAGTGCTAGAGATAAAATGCAAGAGACCCAGTACTTC. This gives the protein CSARDKMQETQYF. This chain links TRBV20-1 with TRBJ2-5; D is undetermined. Trimming left V 0 bases short and J 2 bases short, with 7 bases between. CDR1 is DFQATT, CDR2 SNEGSKA, per germline (reference sequence). The CDR3 runs to 13 residues.

The genes are TRBV6-6 and TRBJ2-5; D is ambiguous. The CDR3 loop spans 13 amino acids. The germline V and J ends were trimmed by 11 bases and 1 base, with 14 bases remaining between them. Germline values: CDR1 MNHNY, CDR2 SVGAGI (reference sequence). In DNA form, the CDR3 reads TGTGCCGCCAGGCGGCCAGGCCAAGAGACCCAGTACTTC. This translates into CAARRPGQETQYF.

Concerning this clonotype itself: This may be a read error: a much more frequent sequence differs by one nucleotide. This chain joins TRBV15 and TRBJ2-7, with TRBD1 as a possible D gene (6 bases). Germline V gene lookup returns CDR1 LNHNV and CDR2 YYDKDF (reference sequence). Trimming took off 0 bases at V and 0 bases at J, with 18 bases between the two ends. CDR3 size: 18 residues. CDR3 region: CATSRDQRGLLSSYEQYF. The CDR3 DNA reads as TGTGCCACCAGCAGAGATCAGAGGGGGTTATTGAGCTCCTACGAGCAGTACTTC.